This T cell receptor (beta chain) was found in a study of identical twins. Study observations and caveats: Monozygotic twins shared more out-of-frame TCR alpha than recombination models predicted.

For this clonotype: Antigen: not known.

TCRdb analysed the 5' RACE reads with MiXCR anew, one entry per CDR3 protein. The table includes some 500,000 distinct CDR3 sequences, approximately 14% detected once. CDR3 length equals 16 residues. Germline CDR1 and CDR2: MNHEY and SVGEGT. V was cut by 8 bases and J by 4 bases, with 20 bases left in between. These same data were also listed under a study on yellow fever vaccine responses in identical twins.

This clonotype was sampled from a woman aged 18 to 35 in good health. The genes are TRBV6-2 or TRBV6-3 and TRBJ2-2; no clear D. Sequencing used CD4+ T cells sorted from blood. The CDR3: CASYLPPWQFTGELFF. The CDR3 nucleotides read TGTGCCAGCTACCTCCCCCCTTGGCAGTTCACCGGGGAGCTGTTTTTT.